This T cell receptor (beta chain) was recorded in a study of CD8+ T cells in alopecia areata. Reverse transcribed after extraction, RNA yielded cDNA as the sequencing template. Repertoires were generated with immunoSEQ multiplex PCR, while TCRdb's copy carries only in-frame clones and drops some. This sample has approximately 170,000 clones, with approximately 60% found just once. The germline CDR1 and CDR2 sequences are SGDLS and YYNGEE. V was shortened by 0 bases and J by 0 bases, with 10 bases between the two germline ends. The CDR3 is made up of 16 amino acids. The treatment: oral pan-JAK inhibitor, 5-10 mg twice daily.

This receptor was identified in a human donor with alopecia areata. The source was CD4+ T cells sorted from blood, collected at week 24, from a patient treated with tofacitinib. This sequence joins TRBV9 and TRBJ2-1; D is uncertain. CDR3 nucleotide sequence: TGTGCCAGCAGCGTAGCCCCCCGGAGCTCCTACAATGAGCAGTTCTTC. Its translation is CASSVAPRSSYNEQFF.